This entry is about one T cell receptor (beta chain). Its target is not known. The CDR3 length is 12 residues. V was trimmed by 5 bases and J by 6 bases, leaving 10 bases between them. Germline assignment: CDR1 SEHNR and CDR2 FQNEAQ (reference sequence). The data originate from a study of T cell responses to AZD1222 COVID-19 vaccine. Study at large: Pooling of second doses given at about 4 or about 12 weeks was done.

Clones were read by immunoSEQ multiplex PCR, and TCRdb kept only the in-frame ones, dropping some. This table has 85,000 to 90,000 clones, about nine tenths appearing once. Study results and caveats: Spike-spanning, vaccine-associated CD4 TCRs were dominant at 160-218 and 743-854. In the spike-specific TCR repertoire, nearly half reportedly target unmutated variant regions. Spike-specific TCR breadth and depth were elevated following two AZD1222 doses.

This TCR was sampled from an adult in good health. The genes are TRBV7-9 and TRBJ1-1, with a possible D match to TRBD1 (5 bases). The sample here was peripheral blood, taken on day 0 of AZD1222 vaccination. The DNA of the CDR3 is TGTGCCAGCAGCAGGGACGCCGCTGAAGCTTTCTTT. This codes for CASSRDAAEAFF.